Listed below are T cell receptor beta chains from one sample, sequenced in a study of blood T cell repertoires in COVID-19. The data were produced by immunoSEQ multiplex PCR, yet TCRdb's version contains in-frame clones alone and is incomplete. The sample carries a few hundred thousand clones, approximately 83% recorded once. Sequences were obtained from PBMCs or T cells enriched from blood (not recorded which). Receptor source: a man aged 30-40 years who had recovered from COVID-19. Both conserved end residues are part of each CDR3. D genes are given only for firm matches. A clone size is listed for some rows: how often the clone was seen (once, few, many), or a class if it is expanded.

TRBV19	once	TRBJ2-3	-	TGTGCCAGTAGTAATACCCCTAACAGTAAGATAGATACGCAGTATTTT	CASSNTPNSKIDTQYF
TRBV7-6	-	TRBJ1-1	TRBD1	TGTGCCAGCAGCCAAGGGACAGCCTATGAAGCTTTCTTT	CASSQGTAYEAFF
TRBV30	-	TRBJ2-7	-	TGTGCCTGGAGTCCCCAGGGGTACGAGCAGTACTTC	CAWSPQGYEQYF
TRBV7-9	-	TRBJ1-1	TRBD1	TGTGCCAGCACCAAGCCAGGGGGCACTGAAGCTTTCTTT	CASTKPGGTEAFF
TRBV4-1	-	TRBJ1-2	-	TGCGCCAGCAGCTCCATGGGCAGCTATGGCTACACCTTC	CASSSMGSYGYTF
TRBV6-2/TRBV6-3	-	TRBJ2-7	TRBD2	TGTGCCAGCAGTTTCCCTCGGGGGGGCCTGTACGAGCAGTACTTC	CASSFPRGGLYEQYF
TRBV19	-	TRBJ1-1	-	TGTGCCAGTAGTATAGGACGGATGGAGGCTGAAGCTTTCTTT	CASSIGRMEAEAFF
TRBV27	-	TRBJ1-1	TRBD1	TGTGCCAGCAGTTTATCTTTACTGACAGGGGGAGCTGTCACTGAAGCTTTCTTT	CASSLSLLTGGAVTEAFF
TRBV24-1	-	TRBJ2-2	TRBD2	TGTGCCACGAGAGAGAGCGGGGGGGCGATCGGGGAGCTGTTTTTT	CATRESGGAIGELFF
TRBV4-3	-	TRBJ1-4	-	TGCGCCAGCAGCCAACTACACGGAGCAACTAATGAAAAACTGTTTTTT	CASSQLHGATNEKLFF
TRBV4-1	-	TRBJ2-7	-	TGCGCCAGCAGCCAAGTTTTTACGGTGGGGGGAGACGAGCAGTACTTC	CASSQVFTVGGDEQYF
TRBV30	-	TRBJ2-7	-	TGTGCCTGGAAGGAGGGGTGGAACGAGCAGTACTTC	CAWKEGWNEQYF
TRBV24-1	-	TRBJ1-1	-	TGTGCCACCAGTGAGTCCCCGGGGGACGGAAACACTGAAGCTTTCTTT	CATSESPGDGNTEAFF
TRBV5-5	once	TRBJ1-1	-	TGTGCCAGCAGCGTTCGGACAGACCAAGCTTTCTTT	CASSVRTDQAFF
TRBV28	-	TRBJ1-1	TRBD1	TGTGCCAGCAGTTTAGGGGACAGGAGAACTTTCTTT	CASSLGDRRTFF
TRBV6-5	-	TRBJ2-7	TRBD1	TGTGCCATCCGGGACAGGGTCTCCTACGAGCAGTACTTC	CAIRDRVSYEQYF
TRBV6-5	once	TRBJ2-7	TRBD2	TGTGCCAGCAGTTCTGGACTAGCGGACTCCTACGAGCAGTACTTC	CASSSGLADSYEQYF
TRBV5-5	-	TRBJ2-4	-	TGTGCCAGCAGCCCTCCGGCCAAAAACATTCAGTACTTC	CASSPPAKNIQYF
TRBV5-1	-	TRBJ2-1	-	TGCGCCACCAGAGAAAGGGCTAGCAAGTTAGGTGAGCAGTTCTTC	CATRERASKLGEQFF
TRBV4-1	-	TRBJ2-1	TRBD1	TGCGCCAGCAGCCAACCTGGACAGGGGGCGGAGGGGAATGAGCAGTTCTTC	CASSQPGQGAEGNEQFF
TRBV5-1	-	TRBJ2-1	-	TGCGCCAGCAGCTCCCATCCCAGCGCAGGGAATGAGCAGTTCTTC	CASSSHPSAGNEQFF
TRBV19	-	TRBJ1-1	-	TGTGCCAGTAGTATAGATGGACGGGCGGGGTACACTGAAGCTTTCTTT	CASSIDGRAGYTEAFF
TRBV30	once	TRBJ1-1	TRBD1	TGTGCCTTTGGACAGGGGGAAAGGTTGACTGAAGCTTTCTTT	CAFGQGERLTEAFF
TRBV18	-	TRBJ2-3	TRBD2	TGTGCCAGCTCACCCGTGAGCGGGAGCGCCACAGATACGCAGTATTTT	CASSPVSGSATDTQYF
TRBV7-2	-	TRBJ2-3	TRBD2	TGTGCCAGCAGGTCTAACTACGGGGGGGGCACAGATACGCAGTATTTT	CASRSNYGGGTDTQYF
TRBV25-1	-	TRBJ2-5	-	TGTGCCAGCGTACGTGTAGGGGGTGAAGAGACCCAGTACTTC	CASVRVGGEETQYF
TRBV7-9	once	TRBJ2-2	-	TGTGCCAGCAGCGTGAGGAGGGCGAACACCGGGGAGCTGTTTTTT	CASSVRRANTGELFF
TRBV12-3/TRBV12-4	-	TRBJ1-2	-	TGTGCCAGCAACCTGGGGGGGGCGAGTGGCTACACCTTC	CASNLGGASGYTF
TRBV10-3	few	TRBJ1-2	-	TGTGCCATCAGTGAGGGACAGAGCTATGGCTACACCTTC	CAISEGQSYGYTF
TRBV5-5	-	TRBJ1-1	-	TGTGCCAGCAGCTTGGTGGGGGGAGCGAACACTGAAGCTTTCTTT	CASSLVGGANTEAFF
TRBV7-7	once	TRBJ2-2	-	TGTGCTAGCAGCCCGACAGGCCGGACGAACACCGGGGAGCTGTTTTTT	CASSPTGRTNTGELFF
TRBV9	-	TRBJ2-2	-	TGTGCCAGCAGCGCAGGGAGACAGGACCTGATCACCGGGGAGCTGTTTTTT	CASSAGRQDLITGELFF
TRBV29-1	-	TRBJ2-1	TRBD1	TGCAGCACCCGCTCGACAGGGGTTTACAATGAGCAGTTCTTC	CSTRSTGVYNEQFF
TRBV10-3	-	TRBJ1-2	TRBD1	TGTGCCATCAGTGAGACCGGGACAGATAATGGCTACACCTTC	CAISETGTDNGYTF
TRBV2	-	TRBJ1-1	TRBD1	TGTGCCAGCAGTGCAGGGACAGGGGTCGGTGCTGAAGCTTTCTTT	CASSAGTGVGAEAFF
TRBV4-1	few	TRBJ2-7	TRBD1	TGCGCCAGCAGCCAAGATATGACAGGGGGAGTCTACGAGCAGTACTTC	CASSQDMTGGVYEQYF
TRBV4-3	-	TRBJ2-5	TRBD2	TGCGCCAGCAGCTACGGACTAGCCGCCCAAGAGACCCAGTACTTC	CASSYGLAAQETQYF
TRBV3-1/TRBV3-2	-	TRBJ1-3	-	TGTGCCAGCAGCCAAGAAACAAACAGGGAAAACACCATATATTTT	CASSQETNRENTIYF
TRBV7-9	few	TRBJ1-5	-	TGTGCCAGCAGCTTGCAGGGGTGGAATCAGCCCCAGCATTTT	CASSLQGWNQPQHF
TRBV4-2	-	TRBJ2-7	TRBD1	TGTGCCAGCAGCCGGACAGGGTACGAGCAGTACTTC	CASSRTGYEQYF
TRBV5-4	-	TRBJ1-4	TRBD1	TGTGCCAGCAGCTGGGGACAGGGCCCTAATGAAAAACTGTTTTTT	CASSWGQGPNEKLFF
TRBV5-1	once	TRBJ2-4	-	TGCGCTAGCAGCTTGGAGGAGCCTAAAAACATTCAGTACTTC	CASSLEEPKNIQYF
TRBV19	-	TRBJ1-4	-	TGTGCCAGTAGCCAGAGGGTCGGACACAGGGATGAAAAACTGTTTTTT	CASSQRVGHRDEKLFF